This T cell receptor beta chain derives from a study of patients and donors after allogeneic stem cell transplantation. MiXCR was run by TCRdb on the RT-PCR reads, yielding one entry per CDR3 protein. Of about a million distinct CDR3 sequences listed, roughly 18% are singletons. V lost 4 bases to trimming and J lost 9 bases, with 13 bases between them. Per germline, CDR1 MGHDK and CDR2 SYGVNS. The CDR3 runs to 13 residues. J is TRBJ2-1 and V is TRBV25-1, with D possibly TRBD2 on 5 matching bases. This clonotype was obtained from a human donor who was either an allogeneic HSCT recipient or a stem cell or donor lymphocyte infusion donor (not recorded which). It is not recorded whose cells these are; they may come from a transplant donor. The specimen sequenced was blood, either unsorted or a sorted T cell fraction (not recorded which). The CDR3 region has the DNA TGTGCCAGCAGTGTTGGAGGTCCTAGTGAGCAGTTCTTC. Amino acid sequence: CASSVGGPSEQFF.